Included here is one T cell receptor beta chain sequence, with context. This sample was taken from a study of spatial heterogeneity in lung cancer. About the study: Sequences of the beta chain were consistently detected in greater numbers than alpha-chain sequences. A unique TCR and UMI combination showed up more than ten times in raw reads, on average.

The ends lost 1 base at V and 0 bases at J; junction bases unmatched: 2. The germline V gene has CDR1 LGHNA and CDR2 YSLEER. The CDR3 loop spans 16 amino acids. Time point indicated: sample taken at primary tumor resection. Whole RNA was taken from tumor, nontumor lung or frozen PBMC; it was then sequenced unsorted. TCR cDNA molecules each had a unique molecular identifier. TCRdb analysed the 5' RACE reads with MiXCR anew, one entry per CDR3 protein. The sample has roughly 100,000 distinct CDR3 sequences; roughly 9.5% are singletons. The sequence came from a male donor with early-stage non-small cell lung cancer. The V and J genes are TRBV4-3 and TRBJ2-2; 7 bases line up with TRBD2. The specimen comprised PBMCs, sampled at surgery. The CDR3 DNA reads TGCGCCAGCAGCCAAGGGGACTATTCGAACACCGGGGAGCTGTTTTTT. Amino acid sequence: CASSQGDYSNTGELFF.